This T cell receptor (beta chain) was sequenced during a study of vaccination and CD4 T cells after COVID-19 (dated 2022 in TCRdb). A note on the overall study: Every convalescent patient had a positive nasal swab PCR test for SARS-CoV-2, with mild disease in several patients and severe disease in one. In the convalescent cohort there were six males and four females, among whom were two Hispanic individuals, seven Caucasians, two Asians and one multiracial person. The cultures were stimulated with overlapping spike peptide pools from SARS-CoV-2 and from the common cold coronaviruses HCoV-NL63, HCoV-OC43 and HCoV-229E. In 10 COVID-19 convalescent patients and 4 infection-naive healthy vaccine recipients, researchers compared the spike-specific CD4+ TCR repertoire from before mRNA vaccination with the repertoire from after. Participants got two doses of the Pfizer-BioNTech BNT162b2 vaccine (n=8) or two doses of the Moderna mRNA-1273 vaccine (n=2). Post-COVID blood samples were collected from convalescent patients a median of around 100 days after diagnosis, with a range of about 35 to 180 days. The time from the second vaccine dose to post-vaccine blood sampling had a median of around 72 days and ranged from about 12 to 241 days. Control cultures received a CEFX viral epitope pool as the positive control, an HIV-1 Nef peptide pool as the negative control, or no peptide.

The meaning of the sample's treatment or condition label: roughly nine-day PBMC culture with coronavirus spike peptide pools or control peptides (ViraFEST assay). The study used the ViraFEST assay, which expanded antigen-specific T cells with peptide pools and then identified expanded clonotypes by TCR sequencing. The convalescent patients' positive SARS-CoV-2 PCR tests were from March to December 2020, which was before the Alpha, Beta and Delta variants emerged in the United States. Over 1.5 million PBMCs per well were cultured in IMDM with 5% human AB serum and roughly 9.3 IU/ml IL-2, plus 10 ug/ml peptide pools. Half of the culture medium was replaced with fresh IL-2-containing medium on days 3 and 7. After roughly 11 days of culture, CD4+ T cells were isolated by negative selection with the EasySep CD4+ T cell isolation kit. PBMCs were separated from whole blood using Ficoll-Paque Plus gradient centrifugation and then either used fresh or cryopreserved at -140C. Triplicate wells were generally used for each culture condition.

Note on this clonotype: Its antigen is unknown. No qualities accompany the bases; no much larger clone lies one base away.

Taken from the germline V gene, the CDR1 and CDR2 loops are SNHLY and FYNNEI. There are 13 amino acids in the CDR3, from cysteine to phenylalanine inclusive. Only the CDR3 region is kept as DNA, spanning 39 bases read in frame from base 1. V loses 3 bases of germline sequence and J loses 5 bases, and the interval between the two ends is 10 bases. Study-wide conclusions, independent of this receptor: An increase in the median number of SARS-CoV-2-reactive clonotypes from around 20 after infection to roughly 38 after vaccination was observed, but the change was not found to be significant. Among the post-vaccine SARS-CoV-2-reactive clones in convalescent patients, a median about 86% showed up only after vaccination, which suggests vaccine-specific priming. The number of convalescent patients in the study was relatively small, and the study did not examine early timepoints following natural infection. Of the vaccine-specific clones found in convalescent patients, nearly all (304 of 307) were mono-reactive for SARS-CoV-2 spike instead of being cross-reactive with common cold coronaviruses.

Libraries were built with PCR. DNA from cultured CD4+ T cells underwent TCR sequencing with the Oncomine TCR Beta short-read assay at the Johns Hopkins FTIC core. The QIAamp micro DNA kit was used to extract genomic DNA from the cultured CD4+ T cells. Oncomine TCR Beta libraries made from cultured CD4+ T cells were pooled using unique dual indexes and sequenced on an Illumina iSeq 100. The study's own analysis went as follows. Non-productive sequences were removed, and CDR3s that did not start with C, did not end with F or W, or were shorter than 7 amino acids were discarded. Antigen-specific clonotypes were identified with the MANAFEST web application by comparing peptide-stimulated wells with reference and other culture wells. An FDR below 0.05, an odds ratio above 5, and a productive frequency above 0.1% in at least two of three replicate wells were required for clones to be considered positive. A clonotype was classed as cross-reactive if the clonotype showed significant expansion both in SARS-CoV-2 spike wells and in at least one common cold coronavirus spike condition. CDR3 homology was assessed with Levenshtein distances (stringdist) and unrooted phylogenetic trees (ape) in R version 3.6.1. In-frame beta chains were kept once TCRdb had trimmed the public reads at Q25 with fastp and called clones with MiXCR. Duplicate CDR3 protein sequences are folded into a single record with the most common DNA and genes. TCRdb, rather than the study authors, made the V and J calls. The sample profile shows about 14,000 distinct CDR3 sequences; 60% to 70% of them were found once. In total, the top ten clones hold roughly 7.4% of the sample.

The chain is encoded by TRBV2 joined to TRBJ2-5; the D gene lacks a confident call. The origin of this receptor is a human donor who had recovered from COVID-19. Material: CD4+ T cells from blood, cultured in vitro. In nucleotides, the sequence is TGTGCCAGCAGTGACCGCGGCATTGAGACCCAGTACTTC. The translation is CASSDRGIETQYF.